Below, one T cell receptor beta chain is given with its context. Antigen: not known. Primary, local recurrence and metastasis osteosarcoma tumors were taken after treatment from poor-prognosis patients. These data are taken from a study of the immune and genomic landscape of osteosarcoma. Study conclusions and caveats: About five repertoires, each under 100 clonotypes, were dominated by one hyperexpanded clone.

Repertoires were generated with immunoSEQ multiplex PCR, while TCRdb's copy carries only in-frame clones and drops some. This table holds under 500 clones, more than 60% found once. The V gene's germline CDR1 is MGHRA and CDR2 YSYEKL. The V end lost 4 bases, the J end lost 5 bases, and 14 bases lay between the germline ends. This CDR3 spans 15 amino acids. This rearrangement joins TRBV4-1 to TRBJ1-4; D gene uncertain. The source of this sequence is a human donor with osteosarcoma. The specimen sequenced was osteosarcoma tumor tissue from the lung. CDR3 bases: TGCGCCAGCAGCCCTTCGGGTCCCCCAAATGAAAAACTGTTTTTT. This gives the protein CASSPSGPPNEKLFF.